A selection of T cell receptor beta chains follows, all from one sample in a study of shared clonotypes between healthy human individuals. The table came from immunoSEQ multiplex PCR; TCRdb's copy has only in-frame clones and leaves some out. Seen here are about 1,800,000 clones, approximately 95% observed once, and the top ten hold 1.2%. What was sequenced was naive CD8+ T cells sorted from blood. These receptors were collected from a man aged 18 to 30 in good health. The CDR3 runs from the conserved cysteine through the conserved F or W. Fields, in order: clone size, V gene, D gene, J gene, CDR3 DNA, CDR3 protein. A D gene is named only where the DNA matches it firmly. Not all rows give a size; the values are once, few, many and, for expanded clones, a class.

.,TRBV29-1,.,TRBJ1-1,TGCAGCGTTGAGGGTCAGAACACTGAAGCTTTCTTT,CSVEGQNTEAFF
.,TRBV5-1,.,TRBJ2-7,TGCGCCAGCAGCCTCCGAAGAGGGGTAGGGCAGTACTTC,CASSLRRGVGQYF
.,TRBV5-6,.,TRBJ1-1,TGTGCCAGCAGCTCACCTGGCGCTGAAGCTTTCTTT,CASSSPGAEAFF
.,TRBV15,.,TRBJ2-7,TGTGCCACCAGCCCGAGGATGGGGGCCAACTACGAGCAGTACTTC,CATSPRMGANYEQYF
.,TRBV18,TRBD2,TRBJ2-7,TGTGCCAGCTCACCACCTAGCGGGAGCGGACCCTCCTACGAGCAGTACTTC,CASSPPSGSGPSYEQYF
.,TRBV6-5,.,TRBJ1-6,TGTGCCAGCAGTTTGCAGGGTAATTCACCCCTCCATTTT,CASSLQGNSPLHF
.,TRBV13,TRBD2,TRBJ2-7,TGTGCCAGCAGCGGAGCGGGGGGGCAGTACGAGCAGTACTTC,CASSGAGGQYEQYF
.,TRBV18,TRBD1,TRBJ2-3,TGTGCCAGCTCACCTACAGGGGAAGATACGCAGTATTTT,CASSPTGEDTQYF
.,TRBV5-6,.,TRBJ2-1,TGTGCCAGCAGCCAAATTATAGGAACAGGCGATTACAATGAGCAGTTCTTC,CASSQIIGTGDYNEQFF
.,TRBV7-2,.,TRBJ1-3,TGTGCCAGCAGCCAAGGGTTTCCCGACTATGGAAACACCATATATTTT,CASSQGFPDYGNTIYF
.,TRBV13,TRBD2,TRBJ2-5,TGTGCCAGCAGCTCTCGGACTAGCGGGAGGGAGACCCAGTACTTC,CASSSRTSGRETQYF
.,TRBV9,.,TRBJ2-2,TGTGCCAGCAGCGTAGGGGGAAACACCGGGGAGCTGTTTTTT,CASSVGGNTGELFF
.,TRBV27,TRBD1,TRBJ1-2,TGTGCCAGCAGTTCGCGGGGACAGGTTGATTTCTATGGCTACACCTTC,CASSSRGQVDFYGYTF
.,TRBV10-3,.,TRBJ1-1,TGTGCCATCAGTGACCTCACGGCAGGGGACACTGAAGCTTTCTTT,CAISDLTAGDTEAFF
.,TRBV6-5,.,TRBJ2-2,TGTGCCAGCAGTTACTCGGGGCAGGGAATCGCCGGGGAGCTGTTTTTT,CASSYSGQGIAGELFF
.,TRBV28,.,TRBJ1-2,TGTGCCAGCAGTTTAGGCCCGGGCGGCGATGGCTACACCTTC,CASSLGPGGDGYTF
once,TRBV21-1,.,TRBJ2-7,TGTGCCAGCAGCAAAGCCATGGGGAAGCAGTACTTC,CASSKAMGKQYF
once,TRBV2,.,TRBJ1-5,TGTGCCAGCAGCGACAGTAGCAATCAGCCCCAGCATTTT,CASSDSSNQPQHF
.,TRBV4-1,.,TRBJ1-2,TGCGCCAGCAGCCAAGGAAACGGACCTAACTATGGCTACACCTTC,CASSQGNGPNYGYTF
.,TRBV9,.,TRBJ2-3,TGTGCCAGCAGCGTACCCTCCGTTACTAGCACAGATACGCAGTATTTT,CASSVPSVTSTDTQYF
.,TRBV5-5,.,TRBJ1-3,TGTGCCAGCAGCTTGGAACGGTCCAGGCCTGGCACCATATATTTT,CASSLERSRPGTIYF
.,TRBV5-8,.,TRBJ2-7,TGTGCCAGCAGTTCGTCTGGGGAGGCGGTTGAGCAGTACTTC,CASSSSGEAVEQYF
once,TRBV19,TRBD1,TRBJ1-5,TGTGCCAGTAGTATGGAGACAGGGCGGTCGGGGCAGCCCCAGCATTTT,CASSMETGRSGQPQHF
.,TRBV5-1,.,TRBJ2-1,TGCGCCAGCAGCGCGGAATGGGGTAGCTCCTACAATGAGCAGTTCTTC,CASSAEWGSSYNEQFF
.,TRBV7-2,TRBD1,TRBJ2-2,TGTGCCAGCATTGTAGGGACAGAAGGACCCGGGGAGCTGTTTTTT,CASIVGTEGPGELFF
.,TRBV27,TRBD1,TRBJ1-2,TGTGCCACCAAGACAGGGAGCCCGTTTGGCTACACCTTC,CATKTGSPFGYTF
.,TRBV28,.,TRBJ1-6,TGTGCCAGCAGTTTAACAGGGATAGGCGCACCCCTCCACTTT,CASSLTGIGAPLHF
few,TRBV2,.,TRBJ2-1,TGTGCCAGCCTTATGAGGGGTATCTACAATGAGCAGTTCTTC,CASLMRGIYNEQFF
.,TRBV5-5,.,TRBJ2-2,TGTGCCAGCAGCTTGGCAAAGGCCGGGGAGCTGTTTTTT,CASSLAKAGELFF
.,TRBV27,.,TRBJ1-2,TGTGCCAGCAGTTCATACGGGCAGGCAAACTATGGCTACACCTTC,CASSSYGQANYGYTF
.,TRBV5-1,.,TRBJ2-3,TGCGCCAGCAGCTTGAAGGGGGGGCCGGCAGATACGCAGTATTTT,CASSLKGGPADTQYF
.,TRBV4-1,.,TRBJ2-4,TGCGCCAGCAGCCAACAACAGGGTCGAGGTGCCAAAAACATTCAGTACTTC,CASSQQQGRGAKNIQYF
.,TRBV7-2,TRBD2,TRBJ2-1,TGTGCCAGCAGCTTAGTGGTAGCGGGAGAACTCAATGAGCAGTTCTTC,CASSLVVAGELNEQFF
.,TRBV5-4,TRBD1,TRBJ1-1,TGTGCCAGCAGCTCAACGGACAGGGGGCGCGCGGGTTGGACTGAAGCTTTCTTT,CASSSTDRGRAGWTEAFF
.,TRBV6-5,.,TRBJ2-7,TGTGCCAGCAGTACCGGTCCCATCTACGAGCAGTACTTC,CASSTGPIYEQYF
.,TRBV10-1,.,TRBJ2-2,TGCGCCAGCAGTGAGTCTAAGGGGACGGGCACCGGGGAGCTGTTTTTT,CASSESKGTGTGELFF
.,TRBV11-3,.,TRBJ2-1,TGTGCCAGCAGCGATTACAGGGAAAATGAGCAGTTCTTC,CASSDYRENEQFF
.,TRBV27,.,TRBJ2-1,TGTGCCAGCAGTTTAGGCCGAGGGAATGAGCAGTTCTTC,CASSLGRGNEQFF
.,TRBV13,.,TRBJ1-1,TGTGCCAGCAGCTGGGCAGAGGACAGCGAAGCTTTCTTT,CASSWAEDSEAFF
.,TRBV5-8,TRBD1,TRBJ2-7,TGTGCCAGCAGAACCCGGGACAGGGGCTACGAGCAGTACTTC,CASRTRDRGYEQYF
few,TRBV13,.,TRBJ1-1,TGTGCCAGCAGCCTCCTCGGGCAGGGTTCCACTGAAGCTTTCTTT,CASSLLGQGSTEAFF
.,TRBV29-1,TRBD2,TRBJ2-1,TGCAGCGTCCCTCATATAGCGGGAGCCGGCAATGAGCAGTTCTTC,CSVPHIAGAGNEQFF
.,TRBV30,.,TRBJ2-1,TGTGCCTGGAGTCTACGAGGAGAGGGCCGCAATGAGCAGTTCTTC,CAWSLRGEGRNEQFF
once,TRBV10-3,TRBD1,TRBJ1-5,TGTGCCATCAGTCCTGACAGGGGAAATCAGCCCCAGCATTTT,CAISPDRGNQPQHF
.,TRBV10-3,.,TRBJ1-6,TGTGCCGCCGCAGGGGAAGGAATTGATTCACCCCTCCACTTT,CAAAGEGIDSPLHF